This is a list of T cell receptor beta chains from one sample in a study of blood T cell repertoires in COVID-19. Method: immunoSEQ multiplex PCR; TCRdb's copy keeps in-frame clones and lacks some. The sample lists 100,000 to 150,000 clones; about 87% were seen once. Sequencing was done on a sample of peripheral blood. The receptor source for this set is a woman in her sixties with acute or convalescent COVID-19. The CDR3 runs from the conserved cysteine through the conserved F or W. Each record gives: CDR3 DNA, CDR3 protein, D gene, V gene, clone size, J gene. D genes are given only for firm matches. The size entry is marked missing in some rows and otherwise reads once, few, many or a size class.

TGCGCCAGCAGTGAGTCCCCGACTAGCACAGATACGCAGTATTTT | CASSESPTSTDTQYF | NA | TRBV10-2 | many | TRBJ2-3
TGTGCCAGTTACCTTGGGTCAGGGTTGAACACTGAAGCTTTCTTT | CASYLGSGLNTEAFF | NA | TRBV28 | NA | TRBJ1-1
TGTGCCAGCAGTCGGGTGGGGAGGGCTGAAGCTTTCTTT | CASSRVGRAEAFF | NA | TRBV12-3/TRBV12-4 | NA | TRBJ1-1
TGTGCCAGCAGGGTCACCGGGACTAGGGGCGGGGAGCTGTTTTTT | CASRVTGTRGGELFF | TRBD2 | TRBV3-1/TRBV3-2 | NA | TRBJ2-2
TGCAGCGTTGAAGATTCCGGGACAGGGGGGAGCGAAAAACTGTTTTTT | CSVEDSGTGGSEKLFF | TRBD1 | TRBV29-1 | NA | TRBJ1-4
TGTGCCACCAGTGATTTAGCCCGGACTAGCGGGAGCACAGATACGCAGTATTTT | CATSDLARTSGSTDTQYF | TRBD2 | TRBV24-1 | NA | TRBJ2-3
TGTGCCAGTAAGGGCAGGGGTGGCAATCAGCCCCAGCATTTT | CASKGRGGNQPQHF | NA | TRBV19 | NA | TRBJ1-5
TGTGCCAGCAGCTTAGCCGGACAGGGGGCTGAAGCTTTCTTT | CASSLAGQGAEAFF | TRBD1 | TRBV7-9 | NA | TRBJ1-1
TGTGCCAGCAGTGCAGGGACTTTGAATCAGCCCCAGCATTTT | CASSAGTLNQPQHF | NA | TRBV3-1/TRBV3-2 | NA | TRBJ1-5
TGTGCCAGCAGCTTAGCGGGGAGGGGCGATGAGCAGTTCTTC | CASSLAGRGDEQFF | TRBD2 | TRBV7-3 | NA | TRBJ2-1
TGTGCCAGCAGTGATAATAGCGATGCCTATGGCTACACCTTC | CASSDNSDAYGYTF | NA | TRBV28 | few | TRBJ1-2
TGTGCCAGCTCACCGCTTGCGAAGCAGGGAGGTCAGCCCCAGCATTTT | CASSPLAKQGGQPQHF | NA | TRBV18 | NA | TRBJ1-5
TGTGCCATCAGGTCAGGGGATAGCAATCAGCCCCAGCATTTT | CAIRSGDSNQPQHF | NA | TRBV10-3 | NA | TRBJ1-5
TGCGCCAGCAGCTTGGAGGGGGCAGTACACGGTACGCAGTATTTT | CASSLEGAVHGTQYF | TRBD1 | TRBV5-1 | NA | TRBJ2-3
TGTGCCAGCAGTCGGGACAGAGACTATGGCTACACCTTC | CASSRDRDYGYTF | TRBD1 | TRBV6-5 | NA | TRBJ1-2
TGTGCCAGCAGTCCAAAGACCGGGACTAGCTACAATGAGCAGTTCTTC | CASSPKTGTSYNEQFF | TRBD2 | TRBV11-3 | NA | TRBJ2-1
TGTGCCAGTAAGGAGGATTCGGAGTTACGAGCTTTCTTT | CASKEDSELRAFF | NA | TRBV19 | NA | TRBJ1-1
TGTGCCAGCAGCCCGGGACTAGCCGATGAGCAGTTCTTC | CASSPGLADEQFF | TRBD2 | TRBV7-9 | NA | TRBJ2-1
TGTGCCAGTTCCACAGGGGGCTATCATCAGCCCCAGCATTTT | CASSTGGYHQPQHF | TRBD1 | TRBV19 | NA | TRBJ1-5
TGTGCCAGTAATTATGGGACACACTCTGGAAACACCATATATTTT | CASNYGTHSGNTIYF | NA | TRBV19 | NA | TRBJ1-3
TGCGCCAGCAGCTTGACGTTAGCGGGTACCGGCAATGAGCAGTTCTTC | CASSLTLAGTGNEQFF | TRBD2 | TRBV5-1 | NA | TRBJ2-1
TGTGCCAGTAGTATGGGAGATCAGCCCCAGCATTTT | CASSMGDQPQHF | NA | TRBV19 | NA | TRBJ1-5
TGTGCCAGCAGGGACAGGGTCGGGAGTGAAAAACTGTTTTTT | CASRDRVGSEKLFF | TRBD1 | TRBV2 | few | TRBJ1-4
TGTGCCAGCAGACGGTCTCCAGATACGCAGTATTTT | CASRRSPDTQYF | NA | TRBV2 | NA | TRBJ2-3
TGTGCCAGCAGCATAGGGACAGGGCTGCCCCAGCATTTT | CASSIGTGLPQHF | TRBD1 | TRBV2 | few | TRBJ1-5
TGTGCCAGCAGTTTAGCGGCAGCTACCGGGGACACCTTC | CASSLAAATGDTF | NA | TRBV12-3/TRBV12-4 | NA | TRBJ1-2
TGCGCCAGCAGTGAGAACAGGGACTACGAGCAGTACTTC | CASSENRDYEQYF | NA | TRBV10-2 | NA | TRBJ2-7
TGTGCCACCAGTGGCCCCCCCGGACAGGGGTGGGCGGGGGAGCTGTTTTTT | CATSGPPGQGWAGELFF | TRBD1 | TRBV24-1 | NA | TRBJ2-2
TGTGCCAGCAGCCACCGGACAGGGCAGGGAGATACGCAGTATTTT | CASSHRTGQGDTQYF | TRBD1 | TRBV3-1/TRBV3-2 | NA | TRBJ2-3
TGTGCCAGCAGTTACCCGCCTAAATCGGACTACTATAATTCACCCCTCCACTTT | CASSYPPKSDYYNSPLHF | NA | TRBV6-2/TRBV6-3 | NA | TRBJ1-6
TGCGCCAGCAGCCCCCCCTGGGCGGGCGATGAGCAGTTCTTC | CASSPPWAGDEQFF | NA | TRBV5-1 | NA | TRBJ2-1
TGTGCCAGCAGCCCCCACACCTACGAGCAGTACTTC | CASSPHTYEQYF | NA | TRBV5-8 | NA | TRBJ2-7
TGTGCCAGTAGGGTGAGGGCCACCGACTATGGCTACACCTTC | CASRVRATDYGYTF | NA | TRBV19 | NA | TRBJ1-2
TGTGCCAGCAGTGAAAGAACCTCGTGGAGGCTCCTCTATGGCTACACCTTC | CASSERTSWRLLYGYTF | NA | TRBV2 | NA | TRBJ1-2
TGTGCCAGCAGTGGGACTAGCGGGAGCCTAACCGGGGAGCTGTTTTTT | CASSGTSGSLTGELFF | TRBD2 | TRBV6-1 | NA | TRBJ2-2
TGTGCCAGCAGTTCCCGACAGGGTGAAGGCTACACCTTC | CASSSRQGEGYTF | TRBD1 | TRBV7-3 | NA | TRBJ1-2
TGTGCCAGTAGTATCCAGACTAGCGGGAGACGGGCGGGGGAGCTGTTTTTT | CASSIQTSGRRAGELFF | TRBD2 | TRBV19 | NA | TRBJ2-2
TGCGCCAGCAGCTTCCTAGCGGGGCAATACAATGAGCAGTTCTTC | CASSFLAGQYNEQFF | TRBD2 | TRBV5-1 | NA | TRBJ2-1
TGTGCCATCAGCGAGGGACAGAATAATTCACCCCTCCACTTT | CAISEGQNNSPLHF | TRBD1 | TRBV10-3 | once | TRBJ1-6
TGTGCCAGCAGCGTAGACCCCGGCTACGAGCAGTACTTC | CASSVDPGYEQYF | NA | TRBV9 | once | TRBJ2-7
TGTGCCACCAGTGATCCCATTTCGGATGGCTACACCTTC | CATSDPISDGYTF | NA | TRBV24-1 | once | TRBJ1-2
TGTGCCAGCAGCTTGGGAGGCCCGAGCGAAGGCTACACCTTC | CASSLGGPSEGYTF | NA | TRBV5-4 | few | TRBJ1-2